Listed below are T cell receptor beta chains from one sample, sequenced in a study of blood T cell repertoires in COVID-19. Profiled with immunoSEQ multiplex PCR; TCRdb holds only in-frame clones, not every one. The sample consists of 40,000 to 55,000 clones, about 90% of them appearing once. Sequencing used peripheral blood. Source of these receptors: a man between 65 and 80 years old with active COVID-19. Each CDR3 is given with its conserved first and last residue. D genes are given only for firm matches. The size of a clone is reported for some rows only, either as once, few or many, or as a class for expanded clones.

TRBJ2-7 TRBV4-2 . TRBD1 13 CASRLTGGNEQYF TGTGCCAGCAGACTCACAGGGGGCAACGAGCAGTACTTC
TRBJ1-3 TRBV7-2 . . 16 CASSLYGLLWRNTIYF TGTGCCAGCAGCTTATACGGTTTACTCTGGAGGAACACCATATATTTT
TRBJ2-7 TRBV5-1 . . 15 CASSLGWGKSHEQYF TGCGCCAGCAGCTTGGGGTGGGGCAAGTCGCACGAGCAGTACTTC
TRBJ1-1 TRBV19 . . 14 CASALRRVGTEAFF TGTGCCAGTGCCTTGCGGAGGGTGGGCACTGAAGCTTTCTTT
TRBJ2-5 TRBV5-6 . TRBD2 18 CASSSYRGLAGEQETQYF TGTGCCAGCAGCTCCTACCGGGGACTAGCGGGGGAACAAGAGACCCAGTACTTC
TRBJ1-6 TRBV5-4 . TRBD1 14 CASSPRQGRSPLHF TGTGCCAGCAGCCCCAGACAGGGTCGATCACCCCTCCACTTT
TRBJ1-5 TRBV28 . . 17 CASTPTARTYSGQPQHF TGTGCCAGCACCCCTACCGCACGAACCTACTCCGGTCAGCCCCAGCATTTT
TRBJ1-2 TRBV4-3 . TRBD1 14 CASSPGQFNYGYTF TGCGCCAGCAGCCCGGGACAGTTTAACTATGGCTACACCTTC
TRBJ2-7 TRBV6-1 few TRBD2 17 CASSGPGTSGADYEQYF TGTGCCAGCAGTGGTCCCGGGACTAGCGGGGCGGACTACGAGCAGTACTTC
TRBJ2-5 TRBV7-7 . . 14 CASSPRTDQETQYF TGTGCTAGCAGCCCGCGGACAGATCAAGAGACCCAGTACTTC
TRBJ1-1 TRBV10-2 . . 13 CASSSTVNTEAFF TGCGCCAGCAGTTCAACAGTGAACACTGAAGCTTTCTTT
TRBJ2-7 TRBV7-2 . TRBD1 15 CASSLGDRGNYEQYF TGTGCCAGCAGCTTGGGGGACAGGGGTAATTACGAGCAGTACTTC
TRBJ1-2 TRBV5-4 . TRBD1 14 CASSNRGRGAGYTF TGTGCCAGCAGCAACAGGGGTAGAGGGGCTGGCTACACCTTC
TRBJ1-1 TRBV19 . . 12 CASRGGNTEAFF TGTGCCAGTAGGGGAGGGAACACTGAAGCTTTCTTT
TRBJ1-5 TRBV29-1 . . 13 CSVSVAPNQPQHF TGCAGCGTCTCAGTAGCGCCTAATCAGCCCCAGCATTTT
TRBJ2-3 TRBV29-1 . TRBD2 14 CSVEGSSGGTTQYF TGCAGCGTTGAAGGGTCTAGCGGGGGAACTACGCAGTATTTT
TRBJ2-7 TRBV7-2 . . 13 CASRSTGGYEQYF TGTGCCAGCAGATCAACCGGGGGTTACGAGCAGTACTTC
TRBJ2-7 TRBV18 . . 13 CASSARDIYEQYF TGTGCCAGCTCAGCCCGGGACATCTACGAGCAGTACTTC
TRBJ2-4 TRBV6-2/TRBV6-3 . . 15 CASSEVALAKNIQYF TGTGCCAGCAGCGAAGTGGCCCTAGCCAAAAACATTCAGTACTTC
TRBJ2-2 TRBV6-5 . . 15 CASRRTGSGTGELFF TGTGCCAGCAGGCGAACAGGGTCGGGCACCGGGGAGCTGTTTTTT
TRBJ2-1 TRBV7-2 . TRBD2 17 CASSLGASGGVYNEQFF TGTGCCAGCAGCTTAGGGGCTAGCGGGGGGGTATACAATGAGCAGTTCTTC
TRBJ2-2 TRBV27 . . 15 CASSLGLADTGELFF TGTGCCAGCAGTTTGGGGCTTGCGGACACCGGGGAGCTGTTTTTT
TRBJ2-7 TRBV6-5 . . 14 CASRPRVHSYEQYF TGTGCCAGCAGGCCCAGGGTACACTCCTACGAGCAGTACTTC
TRBJ1-2 TRBV13 . . 13 CASSLFYGNGYTF TGTGCCAGCAGCTTATTTTACGGGAATGGCTACACCTTC